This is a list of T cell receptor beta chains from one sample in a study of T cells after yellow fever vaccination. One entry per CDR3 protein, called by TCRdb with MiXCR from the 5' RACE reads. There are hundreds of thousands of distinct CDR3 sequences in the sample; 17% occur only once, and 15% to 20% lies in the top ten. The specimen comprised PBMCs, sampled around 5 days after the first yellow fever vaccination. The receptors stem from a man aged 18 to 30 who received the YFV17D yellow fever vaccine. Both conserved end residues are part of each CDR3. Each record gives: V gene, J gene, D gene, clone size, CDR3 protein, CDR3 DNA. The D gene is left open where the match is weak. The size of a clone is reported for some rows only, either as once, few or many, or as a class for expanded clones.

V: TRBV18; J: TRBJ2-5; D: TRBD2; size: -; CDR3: CASSPPTSGGQETQYF; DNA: TGTGCCAGCTCACCTCCGACTAGCGGGGGGCAAGAGACCCAGTACTTC
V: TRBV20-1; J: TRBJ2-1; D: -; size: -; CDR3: CSAREGEPYNEQFF; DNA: TGCAGTGCTAGAGAGGGGGAACCCTACAATGAGCAGTTCTTC
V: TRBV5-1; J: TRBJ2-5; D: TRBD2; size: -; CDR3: CASSGGVVIQETQYF; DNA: TGCGCCAGCAGCGGGGGGGTCGTCATCCAAGAGACCCAGTACTTC
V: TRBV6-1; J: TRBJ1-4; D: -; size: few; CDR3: CASSAPGPYEKLFF; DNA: TGTGCCAGCAGCGCCCCGGGACCGTATGAAAAACTGTTTTTT
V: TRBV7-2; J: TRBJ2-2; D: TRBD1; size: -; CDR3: CASSQDRVKTGELFF; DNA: TGTGCCAGCAGCCAGGACAGGGTAAAAACCGGGGAGCTGTTTTTT
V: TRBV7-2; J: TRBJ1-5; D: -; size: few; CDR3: CASSPSWDGASFF; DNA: TGTGCCAGCAGCCCGTCTTGGGACGGAGCATCGTTTTTT
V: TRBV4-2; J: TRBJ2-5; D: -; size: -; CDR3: CASSQAPMVGTQYF; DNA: TGTGCCAGCAGCCAAGCCCCAATGGTGGGGACCCAGTACTTC
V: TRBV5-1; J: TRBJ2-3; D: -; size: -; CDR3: CASSRNNNGGSTDTQYF; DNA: TGCGCCAGCAGCCGCAATAATAACGGGGGTAGCACAGATACGCAGTATTTT
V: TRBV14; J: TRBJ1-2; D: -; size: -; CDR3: CASSQDASGARGYTF; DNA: TGTGCCAGCAGCCAAGACGCGTCGGGGGCCAGAGGCTACACCTTC
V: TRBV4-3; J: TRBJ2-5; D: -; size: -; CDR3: CASSQGIRVQETQYF; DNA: TGCGCCAGCAGCCAAGGTATCAGGGTCCAAGAGACCCAGTACTTC
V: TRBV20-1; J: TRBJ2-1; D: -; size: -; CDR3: CSARDEVYVSYNEQFF; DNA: TGCAGTGCTAGAGACGAAGTCTACGTCTCCTACAATGAGCAGTTCTTC
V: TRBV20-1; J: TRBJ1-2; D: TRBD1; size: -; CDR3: CSARGTGYGYTF; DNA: TGCAGTGCCCGAGGGACAGGCTATGGCTACACCTTC
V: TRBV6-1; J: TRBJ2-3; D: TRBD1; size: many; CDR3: CASRQGFITDTQYF; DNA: TGTGCCAGTCGACAGGGATTCATCACAGATACGCAGTATTTT
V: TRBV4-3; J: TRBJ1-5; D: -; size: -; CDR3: CASSQDLRRQPQHF; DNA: TGCGCCAGCAGCCAAGATCTGCGCCGGCAGCCCCAGCATTTT
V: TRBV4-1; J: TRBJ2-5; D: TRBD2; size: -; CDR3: CASSQEPSGGQETQYF; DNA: TGCGCCAGCAGCCAAGAACCCAGCGGGGGCCAAGAGACCCAGTACTTC
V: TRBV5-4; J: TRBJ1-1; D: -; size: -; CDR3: CASSFGGLGKNTEAFF; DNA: TGTGCCAGCAGCTTCGGTGGTCTGGGAAAGAACACTGAAGCTTTCTTT
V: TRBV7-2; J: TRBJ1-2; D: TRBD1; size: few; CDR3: CASSSTGQGSGYTF; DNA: TGTGCCAGCAGCTCGACCGGACAGGGCAGTGGCTACACCTTC
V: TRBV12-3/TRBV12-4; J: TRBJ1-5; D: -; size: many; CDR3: CASSRSDTQPQHF; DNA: TGTGCCAGCAGTCGCTCGGACACTCAGCCCCAGCATTTT
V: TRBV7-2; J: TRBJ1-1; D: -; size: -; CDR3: CASSLSLRGNTEAFF; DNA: TGTGCCAGCAGCTTATCTCTACGTGGGAACACTGAAGCTTTCTTT
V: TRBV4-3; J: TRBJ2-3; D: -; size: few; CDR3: CASSQSLRGGGDTQYF; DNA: TGCGCCAGCAGCCAAAGTTTAAGGGGTGGTGGAGATACGCAGTATTTT
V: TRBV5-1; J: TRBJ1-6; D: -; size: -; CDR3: CASSDGSENSPLHF; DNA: TGCGCCAGCAGCGATGGGAGTGAGAATTCACCCCTCCACTTT
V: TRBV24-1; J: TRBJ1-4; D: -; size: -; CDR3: CATRNEKLFF; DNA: TGTGCCACCAGGAATGAAAAACTGTTTTTT
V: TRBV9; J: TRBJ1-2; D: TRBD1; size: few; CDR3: CASSAYDRESRYGYTF; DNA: TGTGCCAGCAGCGCATACGACAGGGAGTCGCGGTATGGCTACACCTTC
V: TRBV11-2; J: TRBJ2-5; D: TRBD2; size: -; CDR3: CASSLVPATSGQETQYF; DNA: TGTGCCAGCAGCTTAGTCCCCGCGACTAGCGGGCAAGAGACCCAGTACTTC
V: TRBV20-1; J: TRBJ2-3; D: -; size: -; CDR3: CSARGGGYTDTQYF; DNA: TGCAGTGCTAGGGGCGGCGGGTACACAGATACGCAGTATTTT
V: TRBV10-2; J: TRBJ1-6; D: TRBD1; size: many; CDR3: CASSRQGINSPLHF; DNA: TGCGCCAGCAGCCGACAGGGAATTAATTCACCCCTCCACTTT
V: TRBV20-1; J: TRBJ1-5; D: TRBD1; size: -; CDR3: CSALTGYGNQPQHF; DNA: TGCAGTGCCCTGACAGGGTACGGCAATCAGCCCCAGCATTTT
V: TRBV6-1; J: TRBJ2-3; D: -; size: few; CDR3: CASREASVSNTQYF; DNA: TGTGCCAGCAGGGAGGCTAGCGTCTCGAATACGCAGTATTTT
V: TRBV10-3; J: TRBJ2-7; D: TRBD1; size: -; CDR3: CAIGDLDREYEQYF; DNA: TGTGCCATCGGCGATCTGGACAGGGAATACGAGCAGTACTTC
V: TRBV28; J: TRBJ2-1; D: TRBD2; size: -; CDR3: CASSSPSGGAPYNEQFF; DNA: TGTGCCAGCAGTTCCCCCTCCGGGGGGGCCCCCTACAATGAGCAGTTCTTC
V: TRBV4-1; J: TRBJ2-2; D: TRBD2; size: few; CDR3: CASSPYGGGETGELFF; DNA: TGCGCCAGCAGCCCGTACGGCGGGGGGGAAACCGGGGAGCTGTTTTTT
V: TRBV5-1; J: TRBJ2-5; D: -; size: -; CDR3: CASSKSYSGRETQYF; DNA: TGCGCCAGCAGCAAGTCCTACTCGGGGAGAGAGACCCAGTACTTC
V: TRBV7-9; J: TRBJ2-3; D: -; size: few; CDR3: CASRGRYSTDTQYF; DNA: TGTGCCAGCAGAGGACGCTATAGCACAGATACGCAGTATTTT
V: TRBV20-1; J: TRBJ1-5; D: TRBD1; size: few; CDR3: CSARDRGGSGQPQHF; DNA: TGCAGTGCTAGGGACAGGGGCGGTTCTGGACAGCCCCAGCATTTT
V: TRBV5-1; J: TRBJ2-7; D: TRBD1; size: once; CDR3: CASSVDRQGLTYEQYF; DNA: TGCGCCAGCAGCGTTGACCGACAGGGATTGACCTACGAGCAGTACTTC
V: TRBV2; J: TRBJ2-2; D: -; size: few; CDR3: CASSEVLPNTGELFF; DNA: TGTGCCAGCAGTGAAGTTTTGCCTAACACCGGGGAGCTGTTTTTT
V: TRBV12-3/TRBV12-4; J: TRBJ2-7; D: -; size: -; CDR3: CASSFSTFLYEQYF; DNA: TGTGCCAGCAGTTTTTCAACGTTTCTGTACGAGCAGTACTTC
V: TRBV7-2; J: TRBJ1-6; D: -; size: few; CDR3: CASSLLGLETLHF; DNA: TGTGCCAGCAGCCTTCTGGGACTTGAGACCCTCCACTTT
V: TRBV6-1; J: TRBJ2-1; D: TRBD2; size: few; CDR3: CASSSTSGPSNEQFF; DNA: TGTGCCAGCAGCTCCACTAGCGGGCCTTCCAATGAGCAGTTCTTC
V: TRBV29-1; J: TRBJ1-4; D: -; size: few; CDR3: CSALPATNEKLFF; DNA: TGCAGCGCCCTACCTGCAACTAATGAAAAACTGTTTTTT
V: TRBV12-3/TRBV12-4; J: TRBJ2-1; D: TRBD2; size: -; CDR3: CASSLGGGQFF; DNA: TGTGCCAGCAGTTTAGGGGGGGGGCAGTTCTTC
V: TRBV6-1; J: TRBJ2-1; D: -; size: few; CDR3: CASRGEDFYNEQFF; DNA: TGTGCCAGCAGGGGGGAGGATTTCTACAATGAGCAGTTCTTC